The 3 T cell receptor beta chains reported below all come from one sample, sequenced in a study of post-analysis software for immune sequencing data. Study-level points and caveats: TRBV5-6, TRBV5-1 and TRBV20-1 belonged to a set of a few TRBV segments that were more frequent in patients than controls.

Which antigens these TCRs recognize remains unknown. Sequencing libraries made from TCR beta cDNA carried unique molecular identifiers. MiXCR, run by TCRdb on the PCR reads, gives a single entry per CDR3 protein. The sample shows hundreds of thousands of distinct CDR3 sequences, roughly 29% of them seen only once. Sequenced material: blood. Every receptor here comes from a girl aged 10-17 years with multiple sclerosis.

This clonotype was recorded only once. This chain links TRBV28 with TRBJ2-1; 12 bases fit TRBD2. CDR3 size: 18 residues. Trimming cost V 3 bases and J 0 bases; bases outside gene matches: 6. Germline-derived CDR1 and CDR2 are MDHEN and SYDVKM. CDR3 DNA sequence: TGTGCCAGCAGTTTTTGGCTAGCGGGAGGGAGCTCCTACAATGAGCAGTTCTTC. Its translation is CASSFWLAGGSSYNEQFF.

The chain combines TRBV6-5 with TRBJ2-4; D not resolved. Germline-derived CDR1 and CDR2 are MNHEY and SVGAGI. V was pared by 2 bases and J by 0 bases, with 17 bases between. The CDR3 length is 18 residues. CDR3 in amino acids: CASSYRMEPGVAKNIQYF. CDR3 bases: TGTGCCAGCAGTTACAGAATGGAGCCGGGTGTAGCCAAAAACATTCAGTACTTC.

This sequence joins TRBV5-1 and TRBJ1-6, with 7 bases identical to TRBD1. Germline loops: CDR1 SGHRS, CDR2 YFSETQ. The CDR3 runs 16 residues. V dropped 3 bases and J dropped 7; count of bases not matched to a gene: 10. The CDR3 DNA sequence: TGCGCCAGCAGCTCCCTTACGACAGGGATGAATTCACCCCTCCACTTT. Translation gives CASSSLTTGMNSPLHF. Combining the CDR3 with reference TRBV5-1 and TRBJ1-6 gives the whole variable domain KAGVTQTPRYLIKTRGQQVTLSCSPISGHRSVSWYQQTPGQGLQFLFEYFSETQRNKGNFPGRFSGRQFSNSRSEMNVSTLELGDSALYLCASSSLTTGMNSPLHFGNGTRLTVT.